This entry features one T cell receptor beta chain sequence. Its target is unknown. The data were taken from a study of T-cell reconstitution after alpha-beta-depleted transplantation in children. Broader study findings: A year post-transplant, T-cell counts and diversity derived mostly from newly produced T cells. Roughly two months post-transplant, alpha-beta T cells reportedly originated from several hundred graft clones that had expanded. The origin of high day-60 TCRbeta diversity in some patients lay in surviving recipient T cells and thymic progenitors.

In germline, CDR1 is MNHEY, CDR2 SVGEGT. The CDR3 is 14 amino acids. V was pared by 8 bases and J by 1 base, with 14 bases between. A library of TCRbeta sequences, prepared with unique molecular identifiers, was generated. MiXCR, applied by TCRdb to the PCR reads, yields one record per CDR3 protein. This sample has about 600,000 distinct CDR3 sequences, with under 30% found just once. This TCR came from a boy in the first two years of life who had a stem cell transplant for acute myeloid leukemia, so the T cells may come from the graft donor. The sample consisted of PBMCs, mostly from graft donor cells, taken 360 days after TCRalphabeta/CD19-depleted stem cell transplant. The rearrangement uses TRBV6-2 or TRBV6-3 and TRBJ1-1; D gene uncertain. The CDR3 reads CASGTHPQNTEAFF. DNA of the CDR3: TGTGCCAGCGGTACCCATCCCCAGAACACTGAAGCTTTCTTT.